The 27 T cell receptor beta chains presented below share a single source sample, sequenced in a study of response to subunit inactivated influenza vaccine. TCRdb processed the RT-PCR reads anew with MiXCR; each CDR3 protein has one entry. This sample has about 500,000 distinct CDR3 sequences, with 16% found just once. Sequences were derived from CD4+ T cells sorted from PBMCs, sampled about 23 months after vaccination. Source of these receptors: a man between 50 and 69 years old who received an inactivated influenza vaccine.

The table lists this clonotype with a few counts. This rearrangement joins TRBV7-9 to TRBJ2-1, with D perhaps TRBD2 (5 bases). The CDR3 has 15 residues. Per germline, CDR1 SEHNR and CDR2 FQNEAQ (reference sequence). The germline V and J ends were trimmed by 5 bases and 4 bases, with 15 bases remaining between them. In nucleotides, the CDR3 is TGTGCCAGCAGCCCAGAGGCGGGTGGATACAATGAGCAGTTCTTC. It encodes CASSPEAGGYNEQFF.

This clonotype has only a few counts. The V call is TRBV5-1, the J call TRBJ2-7; D might be TRBD1 or TRBD2, each matching 6 bases. V lost 7 bases, J lost 7 bases, and 12 bases lay in between. Germline lookup yields CDR1 SGHRS and CDR2 YFSETQ. The CDR3 is 11 residues long. For the CDR3, the DNA is TGCGCCAGCGCAGGGGCGGGAGAGCAGTACTTC. This translates into CASAGAGEQYF.

In this sample, this clonotype turned up many times. This chain joins TRBV7-9 and TRBJ2-1; 9 bases map to TRBD2. From germline, CDR1 is SEHNR and CDR2 FQNEAQ (reference sequence). This CDR3 is built from 16 residues. V lost 2 bases to trimming and J lost 7 bases; unmatched junction nucleotides: 9. CDR3: CASSLLRTSDLNEQFF. The CDR3 DNA sequence: TGTGCCAGCAGCTTACTAAGGACTAGCGATCTAAATGAGCAGTTCTTC.

Note on this clonotype: The junction departs from germline at one end; a sequencing error may be responsible. The V gene is TRBV5-1, the J gene TRBJ2-5, with no clear D. The CDR3 contains 13 residues. Looked up from germline, CDR1 is SGHRS and CDR2 is YFSETQ. CDR3 residues: CAGSLVGKETQYF. CDR3 coding DNA: TGCGCCGGCAGCTTGGTTGGAAAAGAGACCCAGTACTTC.

The rearrangement uses TRBV3-1 and TRBJ2-5; D is tentatively TRBD1 or TRBD2 (6 bases each). Germline CDR1 is LGHDT and CDR2 is YNNKEL (reference sequence). The CDR3 is 12 residues long. The V and J ends lost 8 bases and 4 bases respectively, with 11 bases between them. CDR3: CASGGRGETQYF. CDR3 DNA sequence: TGTGCCAGCGGGGGGCGCGGAGAGACCCAGTACTTC.

This chain joins TRBV2 and TRBJ1-2; TRBD1 matches at 10 bases. The germline V gene encodes CDR1 SNHLY and CDR2 FYNNEI. The CDR3 is 15 residues long. V was clipped by 7 bases and J by 1 base; unmatched bases: 6. CDR3 sequence (DNA): TGTGCCAGCACCGTAGGACAGGGGGTTAACTATGGCTACACCTTC. This codes for CASTVGQGVNYGYTF. Looking up the rest from reference TRBV2 and TRBJ1-2 gives the full variable domain: EPEVTQTPSHQVTQMGQEVILRCVPISNHLYFYWYRQILGQKVEFLVSFYNNEISEKSEIFDDQFSVERPDGSNFTLKIRSTKLEDSAMYFCASTVGQGVNYGYTFGSGTRLTVV.

The chain has TRBV7-9 and TRBJ1-1; a weak D match, TRBD1 (5 bases). With 4 bases removed from V and 1 base from J, the gap between germline ends came to 13 bases. Germline V gene data show CDR1 as SEHNR and CDR2 as FQNEAQ (reference sequence). This CDR3 comprises 15 residues. The CDR3 is CASSYLGAGNTEAFF. The CDR3 DNA sequence: TGTGCCAGCAGCTATCTCGGGGCGGGGAACACTGAAGCTTTCTTT.

This clonotype has more than one count but fewer than ten. The chain links TRBV20-1 to TRBJ2-6, with D perhaps matching TRBD1 (6 bases). This CDR3 region has 18 residues. The ends were cut back, 3 bases at V and 0 bases at J, with 18 bases in the middle. Germline V gene sequence: CDR1 DFQATT, CDR2 SNEGSKA (reference sequence). The chain's CDR3 is CSARGASRHSSGANVLTF. The CDR3 DNA sequence: TGCAGTGCTAGGGGGGCTTCACGACATTCCTCTGGGGCCAACGTCCTGACTTTC.

This clonotype was seen once. This could be a read error, since a much larger clone is one nucleotide away. The V call is TRBV2, the J call TRBJ1-1; the D gene is possibly TRBD1 (6 bases). The V gene lost 6 bases and the J gene lost 4 bases, with 12 bases spanning the gap. The CDR3 consists of 13 residues. CDR1 SNHLY and CDR2 FYNNEI come from the germline V gene. The CDR3 reads CASRDQGSTEAFF. CDR3 in DNA: TGTGCCAGCAGGGACCAGGGGTCCACTGAAGCTTTCTTT.

The J gene is TRBJ2-7, the V gene TRBV28, with 8 bases identical to TRBD1. Germline-derived CDR1 and CDR2 are MDHEN and SYDVKM. The junction had 20 bases not matched to a gene; V was cut back by 4 bases and J by 6 bases. The CDR3 runs 18 residues. The CDR3: CASSSFGGGDRKIFEQYF. CDR3 nucleotides: TGTGCCAGCAGTTCCTTCGGGGGTGGGGACAGGAAAATTTTCGAGCAGTACTTC.

This clonotype was counted only a few times. This rearrangement joins TRBV6-2 or TRBV6-3 to TRBJ2-2; D not resolved. The V gene's germline CDR1 is MNHEY and CDR2 SVGEGT. Between the trimmed V and J ends, which lost 2 bases and 4 bases, there was a span of 8 bases. The CDR3 is 14 residues long. The CDR3 DNA reads TGTGCCAGCAGTTACCCCCTTAGCACCGGGGAGCTGTTTTTT. As protein: CASSYPLSTGELFF.

The chain uses TRBV20-1 and TRBJ2-3; the match to TRBD2 covers 13 bases. The CDR3 consists of 16 residues. CDR1 is DFQATT and CDR2 is SNEGSKA in the germline V gene (reference sequence). Trimming removed 0 bases from V and 2 bases from J; junction bases left unmatched: 2. CDR3 nucleotides: TGCAGTGCTAGAGAAGGACTAGCGGGAGACACAGATACGCAGTATTTT. Protein product: CSAREGLAGDTDTQYF.

The CDR3 reads CASSHTSGSTDTQYF. In DNA, the CDR3 is TGTGCCAGCAGCCATACTAGCGGGAGCACAGATACGCAGTATTTT. This chain links TRBV14 with TRBJ2-3; TRBD2 matches 9 bases. Germline lookup yields CDR1 SGHDN and CDR2 FVKESK. V gave up 3 bases and J gave up 0 bases; unmatched junction bases: 1. The CDR3 length is 15 residues. Full variable domain (remainder filled in from reference TRBV14 and TRBJ2-3): EAGVTQFPSHSVIEKGQTVTLRCDPISGHDNLYWYRRVMGKEIKFLLHFVKESKQDESGMPNNRFLAERTGGTYSTLKVQPAELEDSGVYFCASSHTSGSTDTQYFGPGTRLTVL.

This chain uses TRBV10-3 with TRBJ2-7, with D perhaps matching TRBD1 or TRBD2 (5 bases each). Trimming pared 6 bases from V and 0 bases from J, leaving 9 bases between. Germline CDR1 is ENHRY and CDR2 is SYGVKD. This CDR3 has 13 amino acids. The CDR3 sequence: CAISVGGSYEQYF. DNA of the CDR3: TGTGCCATCAGCGTTGGGGGCTCCTACGAGCAGTACTTC.

The chain carries TRBV19 and TRBJ2-3, with D maybe TRBD1 (6 bases). Germline V gene sequence: CDR1 LNHDA, CDR2 SQIVND (reference sequence). Between the trimmed V and J ends, which lost 8 bases and 6 bases, there was a span of 9 bases. The CDR3 sequence is 11 residues long. CDR3 nucleotides: TGTGCCAGTGAGGGGGTCGATACGCAGTATTTT. Translation: CASEGVDTQYF.

The chain carries TRBV20-1 and TRBJ1-5; D uncertain. CDR3 length equals 15 residues. V was shortened by 0 bases and J by 11 bases, with 20 bases between the two germline ends. Looked up from germline, CDR1 is DFQATT and CDR2 is SNEGSKA (reference sequence). CDR3 in DNA: TGCAGTGCTAGAGATCACACCTTACATCAGCAGACCCAGCATTTT. Translation gives CSARDHTLHQQTQHF.

This clonotype has a handful of counts. The chain links TRBV20-1 to TRBJ2-1, with 7 bases aligning to TRBD1. CDR1 and CDR2 from the germline V gene are DFQATT and SNEGSKA (reference sequence). V trimming: 0 bases; J trimming: 6 bases; junction bases outside the gene matches: 8. This CDR3 region has 15 residues. This CDR3 reads CSARESQGVSNEQFF. The CDR3 DNA is TGCAGTGCTAGAGAGTCCCAGGGGGTTAGCAATGAGCAGTTCTTC.

The rearrangement links TRBV2 to TRBJ2-3; TRBD2 aligns across 10 bases. The CDR3 totals 17 residues. J was trimmed by 0 bases and V by 7 bases; bases with no gene match: 10. Per germline, CDR1 SNHLY and CDR2 FYNNEI. This chain's CDR3 is CASTPPSGGGSTDTQYF. The DNA for the CDR3 is TGTGCCAGCACCCCTCCCAGCGGGGGGGGTAGCACAGATACGCAGTATTTT.

The rearrangement joins TRBV20-1 to TRBJ2-7; 10 bases match TRBD1. The J segment lost 5 bases and the V segment lost 0 bases, leaving 7 bases of the junction unmatched. The CDR3 sequence is 15 residues long. Germline V gene lookup returns CDR1 DFQATT and CDR2 SNEGSKA (reference sequence). DNA for the CDR3: TGCAGTGCTAGAGATGCCGGGACAGGGGCTAACGAGCAGTACTTC. Protein product: CSARDAGTGANEQYF.

This clonotype turned up a few times. The J gene is TRBJ2-2, the V gene TRBV6-1; 7 nucleotides agree with TRBD2. The trim removed 2 bases at V and 3 bases at J, leaving 0 bases unmatched. Germline CDR1 is MNHNS and CDR2 is SASEGT. The CDR3 runs 14 residues. CDR3 region: CASSERGDTGELFF. The CDR3 coding sequence is TGTGCCAGCAGTGAACGGGGGGACACCGGGGAGCTGTTTTTT.

There are many counts of this clonotype. This rearrangement joins TRBV7-2 to TRBJ2-3; D is unresolved. This CDR3 region has 14 residues. V lost 0 bases, J lost 4 bases, and 8 bases lay in between. Germline CDR1 SGHTA, CDR2 FQGNSA. The DNA of the CDR3 is TGTGCCAGCAGCTTAGCCCCAGGCCCAGATACGCAGTATTTT. Its translation: CASSLAPGPDTQYF.

The chain employs TRBV20-1 and TRBJ1-2; D perhaps matches TRBD1 (5 bases). Trimming removed 4 bases at V and 5 bases at J, with 14 bases between. The CDR3 is 13 amino acids. Germline V gene lookup returns CDR1 DFQATT and CDR2 SNEGSKA (reference sequence). The DNA of the CDR3 is TGCAGTGCTAACCGCAGGGATGGTTATGGCTACACCTTC. Encoded protein: CSANRRDGYGYTF.

The chain links TRBV4-3 to TRBJ1-6; maybe TRBD1 (5 bases). This CDR3 is built from 16 residues. Trimming stripped 3 bases from V and 0 bases from J, with 9 bases between. Germline CDR1 is LGHNA and CDR2 is YSLEER. CDR3 bases: TGCGCCAGCAGCCAGGAAACAGGCTCCTATAATTCACCCCTCCACTTT. This sequence encodes CASSQETGSYNSPLHF.

The table lists this clonotype with many counts. The rearrangement joins TRBV7-2 to TRBJ2-7, with TRBD2 as a possible D gene (6 bases). The CDR3 consists of 17 residues. V was trimmed by 3 bases and J by 5 bases, leaving 23 bases between them. Germline CDR1 and CDR2: SGHTA and FQGNSA. In DNA form, the CDR3 reads TGTGCCAGCAGCTTGAACCCCTCGCGGGGACCCCGAAACGAGCAGTACTTC. Residues: CASSLNPSRGPRNEQYF.

V and J are TRBV2 and TRBJ1-5; possible D gene TRBD1, 5 bases. The germline V and J ends were trimmed by 7 bases and 5 bases, with 12 bases remaining between them. CDR1 is SNHLY, CDR2 FYNNEI, per germline. This CDR3 has 13 residues. Here the CDR3 DNA reads TGTGCCAGCACAGGGAAAAGGGATCAGCCCCAGCATTTT. It yields the protein CASTGKRDQPQHF.

This clonotype was seen ten or more times. The rearrangement links TRBV30 to TRBJ2-3, with TRBD2 matching 10 bases. The CDR3 sequence is 16 residues long. The ends lost 2 bases at V and 4 bases at J; junction bases unmatched: 9. Germline V gene data show CDR1 as GTSNPN and CDR2 as SVGIG (reference sequence). The CDR3 loop reads CAWSIGLAVWADTQYF. CDR3 nucleotide sequence: TGTGCCTGGAGTATAGGACTAGCGGTTTGGGCAGATACGCAGTATTTT.

The chain recombines TRBV7-2 with TRBJ2-7; 12 bases map to TRBD2. CDR3 length: 16 residues. Germline values: CDR1 SGHTA, CDR2 FQGNSA. Trimming took 4 bases from V and 6 from J; bases not matched to a gene: 10. The CDR3 is CASSYHRTSGDLEQYF. The DNA for the CDR3 is TGTGCCAGCAGCTACCACCGGACTAGCGGGGATCTCGAGCAGTACTTC.